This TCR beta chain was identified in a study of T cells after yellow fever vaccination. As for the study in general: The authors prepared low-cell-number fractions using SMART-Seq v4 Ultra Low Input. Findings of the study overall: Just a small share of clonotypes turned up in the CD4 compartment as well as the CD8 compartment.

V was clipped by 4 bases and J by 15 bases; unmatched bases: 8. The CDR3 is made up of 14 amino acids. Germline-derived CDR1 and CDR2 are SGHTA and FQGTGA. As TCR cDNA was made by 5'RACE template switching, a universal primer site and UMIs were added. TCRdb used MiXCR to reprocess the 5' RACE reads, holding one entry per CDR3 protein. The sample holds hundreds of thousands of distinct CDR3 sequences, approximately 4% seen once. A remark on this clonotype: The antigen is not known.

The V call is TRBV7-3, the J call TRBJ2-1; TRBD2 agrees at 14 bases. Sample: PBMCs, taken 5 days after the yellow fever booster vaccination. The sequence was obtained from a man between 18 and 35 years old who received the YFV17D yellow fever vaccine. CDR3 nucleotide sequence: TGTGCCAGCAGCTCGGGACTAGCGGGGGAAGCGCGGTTCTTC. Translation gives CASSSGLAGEARFF. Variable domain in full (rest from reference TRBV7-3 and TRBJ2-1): GAGVSQTPSNKVTEKGKYVELRCDPISGHTALYWYRQSLGQGPEFLIYFQGTGAADDSGLPNDRFFAVRPEGSVSTLKIQRTERGDSAVYLCASSSGLAGEARFFGPGTRLTVL.